The next 20 T cell receptor beta chains were all read from a single sample in a study of shared clonotypes between healthy human individuals. The protocol was immunoSEQ multiplex PCR, while the TCRdb copy is restricted to in-frame clones and leaves out a portion. The data hold more than 1 million clones, with approximately 80% observed a single time. What was sequenced was memory CD4+ T cells from PBMCs. Subset denoted: CD45RA-negative fraction. The origin of the receptors is a man between 18 and 35 years old in good health. Some clones in this sample may be carry-over from other donors' samples.

CDR3 DNA sequence: TGTGCCAGCGCGTACCCGGGACTAGCGGGAGGGCCCAGTCGGGATACGCAGTATTTT. Translating it yields CASAYPGLAGGPSRDTQYF. V and J are TRBV2 and TRBJ2-3, with TRBD2 identical over 16 bases. Trimming removed 8 bases from V and 6 bases from J; junction bases left unmatched: 17. This CDR3 is 19 amino acids long. Germline V gene sequence: CDR1 SNHLY, CDR2 FYNNEI.

The J gene is TRBJ1-2, the V gene TRBV27; no definite D call. The CDR3 spans 14 residues. From germline, CDR1 is MNHEY and CDR2 SMNVEV (reference sequence). V shed 6 bases and J shed 3 bases, with 14 bases lying between them. The CDR3 reads CASSPGSIDYGYTF. CDR3 sequence (DNA): TGTGCCAGCAGCCCGGGTAGTATAGACTATGGCTACACCTTC.

The genes are TRBV2 and TRBJ2-7; 10 bases fit TRBD2. The CDR3 runs to 16 residues. The V gene end was trimmed by 6 bases and the J gene end by 3 bases; junction bases not matched to a gene: 11. Looked up from germline, CDR1 is SNHLY and CDR2 is FYNNEI. The CDR3 bases are TGTGCCAGCAGAGCCCCTAGCGGGAGATTGTTCTACGAGCAGTACTTC. Its translation: CASRAPSGRLFYEQYF. The full variable domain, in which reference TRBV2 and TRBJ2-7 provide the parts outside the CDR3, is EPEVTQTPSHQVTQMGQEVILRCVPISNHLYFYWYRQILGQKVEFLVSFYNNEISEKSEIFDDQFSVERPDGSNFTLKIRSTKLEDSAMYFCASRAPSGRLFYEQYFGPGTRLTVT.

The V gene is TRBV10-1, the J gene TRBJ2-3; 8 bases agree with TRBD1. After removal of 3 bases from V and 4 bases from J, the junction contained 9 bases not matched to a gene. Per the germline V gene, CDR1 is WNHNN and CDR2 is SYGVQD (reference sequence). CDR3 size: 16 residues. CDR3 region: CASSDRGRGQADTQYF. The CDR3 DNA follows: TGCGCCAGCAGTGACCGTGGCAGGGGGCAGGCAGATACGCAGTATTTT.

This sequence joins TRBV6-1 and TRBJ2-7, with 7 bases lining up with TRBD1. The J segment lost 6 bases and the V segment lost 4 bases, leaving 9 bases of the junction unmatched. Germline-derived CDR1 and CDR2 are MNHNS and SASEGT. The CDR3 runs 14 residues. CDR3 loop: CASSVLRQGVEQYF. For the CDR3, the DNA is TGTGCCAGCAGTGTCTTGAGACAGGGAGTCGAGCAGTACTTC.

This clone appeared once. This chain links TRBV11-2 with TRBJ1-3; tentative D call: TRBD1 (5 bases). The germline gives CDR1 SGHAT, CDR2 FQNNGV. This CDR3 has 16 residues. V shed 1 base and J shed 3 bases, with 13 bases lying between them. The CDR3 region is CASSLVSWQGGNTIYF. The CDR3 DNA sequence: TGTGCCAGCAGCTTAGTGAGTTGGCAGGGTGGAAACACCATATATTTT.

The genes are TRBV7-2 and TRBJ2-2, with TRBD2 matching 7 bases. V was pared by 1 base and J by 6 bases, with 8 bases of the junction left unmatched. The CDR3 spans 16 residues. Per germline, CDR1 SGHTA and CDR2 FQGNSA. The CDR3 nucleotides are TGTGCCAGCAGCTTAGGTCCTAGCGGAGGCGCCGGGGAGCTGTTTTTT. Its protein is CASSLGPSGGAGELFF.

The V call is TRBV23-1, the J call TRBJ1-2; possibly TRBD1 for D (6 bases). TRBV23-1 is noted as an ORF with a role that remains uncertain. The V end lost 4 bases, the J end lost 8 bases, and 23 bases lay between the germline ends. The CDR3 sequence is 16 residues long. CDR3 amino acids: CASSRRQGPQAGGYTF. The CDR3 DNA follows: TGCGCCAGCAGTCGTAGGCAGGGGCCCCAGGCTGGGGGCTACACCTTC.

The sample holds one count of this clone. The rearrangement links TRBV15 to TRBJ2-3; D remains ambiguous. The germline gives CDR1 LNHNV, CDR2 YYDKDF (reference sequence). There are 14 residues in the CDR3. Trimming took off 9 bases at V and 1 base at J, with 14 bases between the two ends. The CDR3 coding sequence is TGTGCCACTGGGATGGGCCGGGGCACAGATACGCAGTATTTT. It specifies CATGMGRGTDTQYF.

The rearrangement links TRBV6-1 to TRBJ1-2; D possibly corresponds to TRBD1 (5 bases). The CDR3 has 12 residues. The V gene's germline CDR1 is MNHNS and CDR2 SASEGT. Between the trimmed V and J ends, which lost 6 bases and 8 bases, there was a span of 13 bases. The CDR3 reads CASRPSRGGYTF. CDR3 DNA: TGTGCCAGCAGACCTAGTAGGGGAGGCTACACCTTC.

This clone showed up just once. The chain is built from TRBV7-2 and TRBJ2-2; TRBD2 matches 13 bases. Germline assignment: CDR1 SGHTA and CDR2 FQGNSA. The CDR3 is made up of 15 amino acids. Germline trimming cut 3 bases from V and 6 bases from J; bases unmatched to any gene: 1. The CDR3 reads CASSFTSGRAGELFF. The CDR3 DNA sequence: TGTGCCAGCAGCTTCACTAGCGGGAGGGCCGGGGAGCTGTTTTTT.

The chain employs TRBV4-2 and TRBJ2-1; possible D gene TRBD2, 5 bases. The length of the CDR3 is 13 residues. Trimming stripped 8 bases from V and 8 bases from J, with 16 bases between. Per the germline V gene, CDR1 is LGHNA and CDR2 is YNFKEQ. The CDR3 spells CASWETGFHEQFF. The CDR3 DNA follows: TGTGCCAGCTGGGAGACTGGGTTCCATGAGCAGTTCTTC.

This clone was observed a single time. This chain joins TRBV28 and TRBJ2-1; 10 bases agree with TRBD2. V was pared by 6 bases and J by 5 bases, with 10 bases of the junction left unmatched. Germline V gene data show CDR1 as MDHEN and CDR2 as SYDVKM. The CDR3 sequence is 16 residues long. The CDR3 DNA follows: TGTGCCAGCAGCTCCCCCGGGACTAGCGCGAACAATGAGCAGTTCTTC. Translated: CASSSPGTSANNEQFF. Full variable domain (missing parts from reference TRBV28 and TRBJ2-1): DVKVTQSSRYLVKRTGEKVFLECVQDMDHENMFWYRQDPGLGLRLIYFSYDVKMKEKGDIPEGYSVSREKKERFSLILESASTNQTSMYLCASSSPGTSANNEQFFGPGTRLTVL.

The gene calls are TRBV19 and TRBJ1-1; D remains ambiguous. V was pared by 7 bases and J by 2 bases, with 14 bases between. Germline V gives CDR1 LNHDA, CDR2 SQIVND (reference sequence). The CDR3 has 14 residues. CDR3 DNA sequence: TGTGCCAGTAAGGATGGGCACCGTAACACTGAAGCTTTCTTT. It translates to CASKDGHRNTEAFF.

The genes are TRBV7-3 and TRBJ2-7, with D uncertain. V was shortened by 1 base and J by 3 bases, with 7 bases between the two germline ends. There are 13 residues in the CDR3. CDR1 SGHTA and CDR2 FQGTGA come from the germline V gene. The CDR3 sequence: CASSLKSGYEQYF. CDR3 in DNA: TGTGCCAGCAGCTTAAAGTCCGGCTACGAGCAGTACTTC.

In this sample, this clone turned up a few times. The chain links TRBV4-1 to TRBJ2-5; possible D gene TRBD1, 5 bases. This CDR3 has 14 residues. V was trimmed by 0 bases and J by 5 bases, leaving 10 bases between them. Germline V lookup: CDR1 MGHRA, CDR2 YSYEKL. This CDR3 reads CASSQDRARETQYF. CDR3 DNA sequence: TGCGCCAGCAGCCAAGACAGGGCACGGGAGACCCAGTACTTC.

V is TRBV30 and J is TRBJ2-6; no clear D gene. Trimming took off 5 bases at V and 3 bases at J, with 5 bases between the two ends. Germline CDR1 reads GTSNPN; CDR2 reads SVGIG (reference sequence). This CDR3 region has 12 residues. CDR3 sequence reads: CAWGYGANVLTF. Written as DNA, the CDR3 is TGTGCCTGGGGGTATGGGGCCAACGTCCTGACTTTC. Variable domain in full (rest from reference TRBV30 and TRBJ2-6): SQTIHQWPATLVQPVGSPLSLECTVEGTSNPNLYWYRQAAGRGLQLLFYSVGIGQISSEVPQNLSASRPQDRQFILSSKKLLLSDSGFYLCAWGYGANVLTFGAGSRLTVL.

The CDR3 coding sequence is TGTGCCAGTAGTATTGAGGCGTTTGGCTACACCTTC. This gives the protein CASSIEAFGYTF. V is TRBV19 and J is TRBJ1-2; D is unresolved. CDR1 LNHDA and CDR2 SQIVND come from the germline V gene (reference sequence). V lost 3 bases and J 7 bases, leaving 9 bases between the germline ends. The length of the CDR3 is 12 residues.

The gene calls are TRBV7-8 and TRBJ2-7; TRBD2 agrees at 9 bases. From germline, CDR1 is SGHVS and CDR2 FQNEAQ. The CDR3 has 15 amino acids. V was clipped by 5 bases and J by 0 bases; unmatched bases: 5. CDR3 in amino acids: CASSTRTSASYEQYF. CDR3 nucleotides: TGTGCCAGCAGCACCCGGACTAGCGCCTCCTACGAGCAGTACTTC.

The chain carries TRBV10-3 and TRBJ1-5; TRBD1 is a possible D gene (6 bases). The V gene lost 1 base and the J gene lost 0 bases, with 13 bases spanning the gap. The CDR3 runs 17 residues. Germline assignment: CDR1 ENHRY and CDR2 SYGVKD. CDR3 sequence reads: CAISEFQGIGSNQPQHF. CDR3 sequence (DNA): TGTGCCATCAGTGAGTTTCAGGGGATAGGTAGCAATCAGCCCCAGCATTTT.